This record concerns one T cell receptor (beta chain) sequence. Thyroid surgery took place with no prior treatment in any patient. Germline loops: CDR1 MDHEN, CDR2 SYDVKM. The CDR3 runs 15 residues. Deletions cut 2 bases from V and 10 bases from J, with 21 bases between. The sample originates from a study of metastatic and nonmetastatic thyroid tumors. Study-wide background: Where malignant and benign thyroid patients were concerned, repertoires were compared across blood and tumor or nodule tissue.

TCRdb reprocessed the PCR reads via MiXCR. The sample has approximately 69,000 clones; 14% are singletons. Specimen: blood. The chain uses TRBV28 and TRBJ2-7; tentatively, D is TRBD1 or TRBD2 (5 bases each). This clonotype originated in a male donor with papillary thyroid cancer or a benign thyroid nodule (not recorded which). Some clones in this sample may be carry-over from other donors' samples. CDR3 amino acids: CASSLRGPSSYYQYV. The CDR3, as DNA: TGTGCCAGCAGTTTACGGGGCCCTAGCTCCTACTATCAGTACGTC.